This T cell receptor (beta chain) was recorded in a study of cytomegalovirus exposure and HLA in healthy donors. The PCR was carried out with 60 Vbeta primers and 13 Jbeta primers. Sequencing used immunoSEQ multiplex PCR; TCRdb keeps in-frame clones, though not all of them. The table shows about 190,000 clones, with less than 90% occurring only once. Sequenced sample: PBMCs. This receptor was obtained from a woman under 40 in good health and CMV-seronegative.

The CDR3 DNA is TGCGCCAGCAGCGACGCAACAGCGGGAGAGACCCAGTACTTC. Translated, it gives CASSDATAGETQYF. The chain carries TRBV5-1 and TRBJ2-5; TRBD2 might be the D (6 bases). Germline-derived CDR1 and CDR2 are SGHRS and YFSETQ. The CDR3 contains 14 residues. V was cut by 4 bases and J by 4 bases, with 14 bases left in between.